Below, 14 T cell receptor beta chains from the same sample are listed, as sequenced in a study of blood T cells in healthy people across ages. It was with a sample-barcoded 5' primer and a J-beta primer mix that a second PCR of about 7 to 12 cycles was run. TCRdb processed the 5' RACE reads anew with MiXCR; each CDR3 protein has one entry. The sample lists 1,300,000 or so distinct CDR3 sequences; approximately 59% were seen once. The specimen sequenced was blood. All receptors derive from a man aged 18-30 years in good health.

Only a few counts were recorded for this clonotype. The CDR3 DNA reads as TGTGCCAGCCGAAAACCTATCGGGACAGCTAACTATGGCTACACCTTC. This translates into CASRKPIGTANYGYTF. This chain joins TRBV6-5 and TRBJ1-2; 7 bases map to TRBD1. The CDR3 runs to 16 residues. Germline trimming cut 8 bases from V and 0 bases from J; bases unmatched to any gene: 12. Germline lookup yields CDR1 MNHEY and CDR2 SVGAGI.

This clonotype appeared a few times. The rearrangement links TRBV4-2 to TRBJ2-1, with D possibly matching TRBD2 (5 bases). The CDR3 has 15 amino acids. With 0 bases removed from V and 8 bases from J, the gap between germline ends came to 14 bases. Germline-derived CDR1 and CDR2 are LGHNA and YNFKEQ. DNA of the CDR3: TGTGCCAGCAGCCAAGATATTGGGAGTTTTTATGAGCAGTTCTTC. Translating gives CASSQDIGSFYEQFF.

The chain has TRBV15 and TRBJ1-2, with D possibly being TRBD1 (6 bases). Germline CDR1 is LNHNV and CDR2 is YYDKDF (reference sequence). The CDR3 consists of 15 residues. Trimming removed 0 bases from V and 4 bases from J, with 12 bases in between. CDR3 amino acids: CATSRDRTEAYGYTF. The DNA for the CDR3 is TGTGCCACCAGCAGAGATCGGACAGAGGCCTATGGCTACACCTTC.

The CDR3 here is CASSDSRGSGSDYGYTF. The CDR3 DNA reads TGTGCCAGCAGTGACTCCCGGGGCAGCGGGTCAGACTATGGCTACACCTTC. This chain connects TRBV2 to TRBJ1-2; a possible D gene is TRBD1 (5 bases). This CDR3 has 17 residues. V lost 3 bases to trimming and J lost 3 bases, with 20 bases between them. Germline V gene lookup returns CDR1 SNHLY and CDR2 FYNNEI. Supplemented by reference TRBV2 and TRBJ1-2, the full variable domain reads EPEVTQTPSHQVTQMGQEVILRCVPISNHLYFYWYRQILGQKVEFLVSFYNNEISEKSEIFDDQFSVERPDGSNFTLKIRSTKLEDSAMYFCASSDSRGSGSDYGYTFGSGTRLTVV.

This sequence joins TRBV2 and TRBJ2-1, with D tentatively TRBD2 (5 bases). This CDR3 comprises 15 residues. Germline V gene sequence: CDR1 SNHLY, CDR2 FYNNEI. The V end lost 7 bases, the J end lost 6 bases, and 19 bases lay between the germline ends. CDR3 DNA: TGTGCCAGCAAACTCTCTAGCATTTGGCTCAATGAGCAGTTCTTC. This codes for CASKLSSIWLNEQFF.

This clonotype turned up a few times. The CDR3 sequence: CSTTWGAGNEQFF. The CDR3 bases are TGCAGTACTACCTGGGGGGCCGGCAATGAGCAGTTCTTC. The rearrangement uses TRBV29-1 and TRBJ2-1; D may be TRBD1 or TRBD2 (6 bases each). The CDR3 runs to 13 residues. Germline V gene sequence: CDR1 SQVTM, CDR2 ANQGSEA.

The chain uses TRBV7-9 and TRBJ2-3; unclear D gene. Germline V gene lookup returns CDR1 SEHNR and CDR2 FQNEAQ (reference sequence). There are 14 residues in the CDR3. V dropped 3 bases and J dropped 3 bases, with 10 bases sitting between them. CDR3 sequence (DNA): TGTGCCAGCAGCTTCCTAACTAAGACAGATACGCAGTATTTT. Translated: CASSFLTKTDTQYF.

The gene calls are TRBV5-4 and TRBJ1-5; 8 bases agree with TRBD1. Looked up from germline, CDR1 is SGHNT and CDR2 is YYREEE (reference sequence). The CDR3 is 16 amino acids. J was trimmed by 3 bases and V by 5 bases; bases with no gene match: 10. The CDR3 nucleotides are TGTGCCAGCAGTCAAACCGGGACAGGACACAATCAGCCCCAGCATTTT. As protein: CASSQTGTGHNQPQHF.

The chain has TRBV6-6 and TRBJ2-3; unclear D gene. This CDR3 spans 12 amino acids. Deletions cut 7 bases from V and 2 bases from J, with 7 bases between. Germline CDR1 reads MNHNY; CDR2 reads SVGAGI (reference sequence). CDR3 DNA sequence: TGTGCCAGCATCTCCTTCACAGATACGCAGTATTTT. It encodes CASISFTDTQYF.

J is TRBJ2-5 and V is TRBV7-2, with 13 bases aligning to TRBD2. With 5 bases clipped from V and 4 bases from J, the junction kept 10 bases outside the gene matches. Germline CDR1 and CDR2: SGHTA and FQGNSA. This CDR3 has 17 amino acids. The CDR3: CASSRGLAGEDGETQYF. Written as DNA, the CDR3 is TGTGCCAGCAGCCGTGGACTAGCGGGAGAGGACGGAGAGACCCAGTACTTC.

The chain recombines TRBV29-1 with TRBJ1-1, with 7 bases that match TRBD1. Germline V lookup: CDR1 SQVTM, CDR2 ANQGSEA. The CDR3 contains 10 residues. Unmatched junction bases numbered 1, after V lost 4 bases and J lost 8 bases. The CDR3 spells CSVVTGEAFF. The CDR3 region has the DNA TGCAGCGTTGTGACAGGGGAAGCTTTCTTT.

This clonotype was detected only a few times. This rearrangement joins TRBV5-1 to TRBJ2-1; D not resolved. Trimming took off 5 bases at V and 0 bases at J, with 12 bases between the two ends. The germline gives CDR1 SGHRS, CDR2 YFSETQ. The CDR3 is 15 amino acids. The CDR3 reads CASRDDVSSYNEQFF. CDR3 bases: TGCGCCAGCAGGGATGATGTGAGCTCCTACAATGAGCAGTTCTTC.

V gene TRBV6-6 combines with J gene TRBJ1-5, with 8 positions matching TRBD1. The germline V gene has CDR1 MNHNY and CDR2 SVGAGI (reference sequence). Unmatched junction bases numbered 10, after V lost 6 bases and J lost 6 bases. The CDR3 runs 15 residues. The CDR3 DNA is TGTGCCAGCAGACCCGGACAGGGTGACGTTCAGCCCCAGCATTTT. The encoded protein is CASRPGQGDVQPQHF.

This clonotype is a singleton in its sample. The V and J genes are TRBV7-9 and TRBJ1-4; D not resolved. This CDR3 is 13 amino acids long. V was shortened by 4 bases and J by 8 bases, with 11 bases between the two germline ends. In germline, CDR1 is SEHNR, CDR2 FQNEAQ (reference sequence). This CDR3 is CASSSLIEEKLFF. CDR3 nucleotides: TGTGCCAGCAGCTCACTAATTGAAGAAAAACTGTTTTTT. Based on the CDR3 plus reference TRBV7-9 and TRBJ1-4, the full variable domain is DTGVSQNPRHKITKRGQNVTFRCDPISEHNRLYWYRQTLGQGPEFLTYFQNEAQLEKSRLLSDRFSAERPKGSFSTLEIQRTEQGDSAMYLCASSSLIEEKLFFGSGTQLSVL.